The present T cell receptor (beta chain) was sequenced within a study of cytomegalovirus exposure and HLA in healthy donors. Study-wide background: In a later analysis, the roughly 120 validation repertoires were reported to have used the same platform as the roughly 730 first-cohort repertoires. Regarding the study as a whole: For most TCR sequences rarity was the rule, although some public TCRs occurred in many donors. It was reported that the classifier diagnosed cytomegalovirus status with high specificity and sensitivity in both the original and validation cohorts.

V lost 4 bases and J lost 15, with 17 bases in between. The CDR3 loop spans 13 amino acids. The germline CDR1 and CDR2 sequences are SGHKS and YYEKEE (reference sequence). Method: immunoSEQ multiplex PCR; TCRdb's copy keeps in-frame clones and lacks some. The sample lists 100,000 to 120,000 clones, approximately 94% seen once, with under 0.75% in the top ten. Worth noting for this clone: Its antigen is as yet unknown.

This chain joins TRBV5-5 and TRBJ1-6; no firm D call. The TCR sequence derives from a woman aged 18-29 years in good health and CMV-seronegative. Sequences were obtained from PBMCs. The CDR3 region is CASSTQTFSLLHF. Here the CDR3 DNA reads TGTGCCAGCAGCACCCAGACATTCAGTCTCCTCCACTTT.